Below, 21 T cell receptor beta chains from the same sample are listed, as sequenced in a study of T-cell reconstitution after alpha-beta-depleted transplantation in children. Unique molecular identifiers were used to barcode this TCRbeta library. TCRdb recomputed calls from the PCR reads with MiXCR, one row per CDR3 protein. Here the sample spans 640,000 or so distinct CDR3 sequences, roughly 17% being singletons. The sequences come from PBMCs from the stem cell graft donor, collected from the stem cell graft. All receptors derive from a human donor who donated a stem cell graft to a child with acute myeloid leukemia.

This chain uses TRBV24-1 with TRBJ2-4, with TRBD1 identical over 9 bases. The germline CDR1 and CDR2 sequences are KGHDR and SFDVKD. Trimming at V came to 0 bases and at J to 9 bases, leaving 5 bases not matched to a gene. This CDR3 has 15 amino acids. In DNA, the CDR3 is TGTGCCACCAGTGATTTGCGGGACAGGGCGGGCATTCAGTACTTC. Protein: CATSDLRDRAGIQYF.

The chain recombines TRBV7-6 with TRBJ2-5; tentative D call: TRBD2 (5 bases). Trimming removed 4 bases at V and 5 bases at J, with 8 bases between. The germline V gene has CDR1 SGHVS and CDR2 FNYEAQ. The CDR3 spans 12 residues. CDR3 DNA sequence: TGTGCCAGCAGCTCGATAGCGGAGACCCAGTACTTC. Translated, it gives CASSSIAETQYF.

This clonotype was picked up many times. V gene TRBV24-1 combines with J gene TRBJ2-3, with 9 bases aligning to TRBD2. The CDR3 loop spans 17 amino acids. Germline values: CDR1 KGHDR, CDR2 SFDVKD. The junction had 13 bases not matched to a gene; V was cut back by 4 bases and J by 6 bases. The CDR3 nucleotides read TGTGCCACCAGTGACGTCTTTGGGCGGGGGGGTGTCGATACGCAGTATTTT. Translated, it gives CATSDVFGRGGVDTQYF.

The chain carries TRBV7-2 and TRBJ1-3; D remains ambiguous. V lost 5 bases, J lost 1 base, and 12 bases lay in between. The length of the CDR3 is 15 residues. Germline CDR1 reads SGHTA; CDR2 reads FQGNSA. CDR3 residues: CASSDQATSGNTIYF. As DNA, the CDR3 is TGTGCCAGCAGCGATCAGGCGACGTCTGGAAACACCATATATTTT.

This clonotype was found many times. J is TRBJ2-3 and V is TRBV20-1; D unresolved. This CDR3 has 13 amino acids. Germline V lookup: CDR1 DFQATT, CDR2 SNEGSKA (reference sequence). The ends were cut back, 8 bases at V and 3 bases at J, with 15 bases in the middle. CDR3 in amino acids: CSYVVAQTDTQYF. Here the CDR3 DNA reads TGCAGTTACGTCGTAGCCCAGACAGATACGCAGTATTTT.

This clonotype was detected a few times. This chain links TRBV7-2 with TRBJ2-7; maybe TRBD1 (6 bases). The CDR3 contains 13 residues. Trimming left V 3 bases short and J 4 bases short, with 10 bases between. Germline CDR1 SGHTA, CDR2 FQGNSA. The CDR3 protein is CASSLTGAYEQYV. The CDR3 region has the DNA TGTGCCAGCAGCTTGACAGGAGCTTACGAGCAGTACGTC.

Only a few counts were recorded for this clonotype. The rearrangement joins TRBV5-1 to TRBJ2-6; 7 bases match TRBD1. This CDR3 has 20 amino acids. Germline CDR1 is SGHRS and CDR2 is YFSETQ. Germline trimming cut 3 bases from V and 0 bases from J; bases unmatched to any gene: 15. The CDR3 loop reads CASSSPGQNLPSSGANVLTF. As DNA, the CDR3 is TGCGCCAGCAGCTCCCCGGGACAGAACCTTCCGAGCTCTGGGGCCAACGTCCTGACTTTC. The variable domain in full, with the rest retrieved from reference TRBV5-1 and TRBJ2-6, is KAGVTQTPRYLIKTRGQQVTLSCSPISGHRSVSWYQQTPGQGLQFLFEYFSETQRNKGNFPGRFSGRQFSNSRSEMNVSTLELGDSALYLCASSSPGQNLPSSGANVLTFGAGSRLTVL.

V and J are TRBV27 and TRBJ2-7; D could derive from TRBD1 or TRBD2 (5 bases each). V lost 5 bases, J lost 2 bases, and 16 bases lay in between. CDR3 length equals 15 residues. The V gene's germline CDR1 is MNHEY and CDR2 SMNVEV (reference sequence). CDR3 DNA sequence: TGTGCCAGCAGTAGATCGGGACCTATGACCTACGAGCAGTACTTC. It specifies CASSRSGPMTYEQYF.

This clonotype was counted ten times or more. The chain carries TRBV10-3 and TRBJ1-2; D is perhaps TRBD1 (5 bases). Germline V CDR1 and CDR2: ENHRY, SYGVKD. V was cut by 3 bases and J by 2 bases, with 13 bases left in between. This CDR3 has 15 residues. The CDR3 region has the DNA TGTGCCATCAGTGACAGCGAGGGGACGAACTATGGCTACACCTTC. Protein: CAISDSEGTNYGYTF.

The chain links TRBV21-1 to TRBJ2-5; the table's D call, TRBD1, was not checked against the DNA. TRBV21-1 is a pseudogene. There are 15 residues in the CDR3. CDR3 coding DNA: TGTGCCAGCAGCAAGCTGTGTCGGACAGCCACGACCCAGTACTTC. Its protein product is CASSKLCRTATTQYF.

This clonotype has more than one count but fewer than ten. This rearrangement joins TRBV9 to TRBJ1-3; 7 bases align to TRBD1. Trimming cost V 3 bases and J 0 bases; bases outside gene matches: 6. The CDR3 extends over 16 amino acids. The germline gives CDR1 SGDLS, CDR2 YYNGEE. For the CDR3, the DNA is TGTGCCAGCAGCGCCCCCGGGACAGTCTCTGGAAACACCATATATTTT. Translated, it gives CASSAPGTVSGNTIYF. The entire variable domain, with the rest obtained from reference TRBV9 and TRBJ1-3, is as follows: DSGVTQTPKHLITATGQRVTLRCSPRSGDLSVYWYQQSLDQGLQFLIQYYNGEERAKGNILERFSAQQFPDLHSELNLSSLELGDSALYFCASSAPGTVSGNTIYFGEGSWLTVV.

This chain links TRBV29-1 with TRBJ2-2; 7 positions match TRBD1. The germline V gene encodes CDR1 SQVTM and CDR2 ANQGSEA. V was pared by 2 bases and J by 5 bases, with 14 bases of the junction left unmatched. The CDR3 has 17 residues. Written as DNA, the CDR3 is TGCAGCGTTGAATCGGAGTGGGGACAGACAGATACCGGGGAGCTGTTTTTT. It codes for CSVESEWGQTDTGELFF.

To note about this clonotype: Just one base apart from a much larger clone, this may be a read error. The V and J genes are TRBV12-3 or TRBV12-4 and TRBJ1-2; 7 bases are a match to TRBD1. This CDR3 is built from 15 residues. J was trimmed by 0 bases and V by 5 bases; bases with no gene match: 6. The CDR3 DNA follows: TGTGCCAGCAGTAACCGGGACAGCGCTAACTATGGCTACACCTTC. Protein: CASSNRDSANYGYTF.

This clonotype was counted at least ten times. The chain joins TRBV5-5 to TRBJ2-7, with D tentatively TRBD1 (5 bases). Trimming removed 0 bases from V and 0 bases from J, with 13 bases in between. Germline V gene sequence: CDR1 SGHKS, CDR2 YYEKEE (reference sequence). This CDR3 has 16 residues. CDR3 bases: TGTGCCAGCAGCTTGGAGGACATACCCCGCTCCTACGAGCAGTACTTC. Amino acids: CASSLEDIPRSYEQYF.

This chain joins TRBV7-1 and TRBJ2-2; D is possibly TRBD1 (6 bases). TRBV7-1 is treated as an ORF (open reading frame) with a function not yet certain. The CDR3 sequence is 17 residues long. V lost 3 bases to trimming and J lost 4 bases, with 18 bases between them. The CDR3 DNA sequence: TGTGCCAGCAGCTCCGGGACATTCCACGTGATCACCGGGGAGCTGTTTTTT. Its translation: CASSSGTFHVITGELFF.

The gene calls are TRBV12-3 or TRBV12-4 and TRBJ1-5, with TRBD1 as a possible D gene (6 bases). The CDR3 is 19 amino acids. V was shortened by 3 bases and J by 5 bases, with 26 bases between the two germline ends. CDR3 region: CASSFLIEQGLDWDQPQHF. CDR3 coding DNA: TGTGCCAGCAGTTTTCTTATAGAACAGGGCCTTGATTGGGATCAGCCCCAGCATTTT.

The CDR3: CASSLAGDRNTEAFF. CDR3 sequence (DNA): TGTGCCAGCAGCTTAGCCGGCGATAGGAACACTGAAGCTTTCTTT. The chain combines TRBV7-2 with TRBJ1-1; D call uncertain. Germline loops: CDR1 SGHTA, CDR2 FQGNSA. The CDR3 spans 15 residues. Trimming shortened V by 0 bases and J by 1 base, and 9 bases separated the two germline ends.

This clonotype was counted ten times or more. The chain joins TRBV12-3 or TRBV12-4 to TRBJ1-1; maybe TRBD1 (5 bases). V was cut by 6 bases and J by 6 bases, with 17 bases left in between. This CDR3 is 14 amino acids long. CDR3 in DNA: TGTGCCAGCAGCCACGAGCAGGGAAGGGCTGAAGCTTTCTTT. Translated, it gives CASSHEQGRAEAFF.

This clonotype was recorded at least ten times. V and J are TRBV21-1 and TRBJ1-1. TRBV21-1 is tagged as a pseudogene. The CDR3 runs to 13 residues. In nucleotides, the CDR3 is TGTGCCAGCAGCCCCACCTCGCGCACTGAAGCTTTCTTT. Protein sequence: CASSPTSRTEAFF.

Here the CDR3 reads CASSVGSGGTEAFF. The CDR3 DNA sequence: TGTGCCAGCAGCGTAGGTAGCGGTGGGACTGAAGCTTTCTTT. The chain has TRBV9 and TRBJ1-1, with unresolved D. Trimming pared 0 bases from V and 5 bases from J, leaving 11 bases between. In germline, CDR1 is SGDLS, CDR2 YYNGEE. This CDR3 is built from 14 residues.

This clonotype was counted at least ten times. The chain has TRBV20-1 and TRBJ1-4; possibly TRBD1 for D (5 bases). This CDR3 has 14 amino acids. Germline V gene sequence: CDR1 DFQATT, CDR2 SNEGSKA (reference sequence). The V and J ends lost 6 bases and 8 bases respectively, with 19 bases between them. CDR3: CSAAAGTVNEKLFF. The CDR3 DNA follows: TGCAGTGCGGCCGCCGGGACTGTGAACGAAAAACTGTTTTTT.